Given below is one T cell receptor (beta chain) in context. The table lists this clone with a count of one. No cognate antigen has been identified for it. The record has no base qualities; no much larger clone is one base away. The cohort comprised some 680 healthy bone marrow donors. At the time of sampling, every cohort member was nominally healthy, though immune exposures that went unrecorded were likely present. The donor tested CMV seropositive and was one of the 289 seropositive cohort members. Each donor provided a peripheral blood sample, and peripheral blood mononuclear cells were used for TCR beta sequencing. The Qiagen DNeasy Blood Extraction Kit was used to extract genomic DNA from the blood cell samples. This sample is part of a study of cytomegalovirus exposure and HLA in healthy donors (dated by TCRdb to about 2017). As for the study more broadly: According to an earlier analysis of 587 of the donors, about 170 million T cells yielded over 90 million unique TCR beta sequences and about 300 Gb of sequence data. An early release covering roughly 640 HLA-typed donors comprised about 290 gigabases of sequencing data and 85 million or so unique TCR sequences. Of the 350 to 400 genotyped donors, roughly 85% fell in the genetic ancestry cluster associated with self-reported Caucasian donors. The aim of the study was to test whether cataloging public T cell receptors could identify signatures of past pathogen exposure. The study used immunosequencing to profile the T cell repertoires of approximately 650 subjects and linked those repertoires to cytomegalovirus serostatus. A separate validation cohort of 100 to 150 different subjects was used in addition to the approximately 700-subject first cohort. To predict cytomegalovirus infection status, the study combined high-throughput TCR immunosequencing, statistical association of individual TCRs with disease status, and machine learning. A later analysis re-examined previously published TCR beta repertoires from more than 650 donors and added high-resolution HLA genotyping to investigate patterns of TCR occurrence. The later analysis used no new phenotypic data to find candidate immune exposures, relying instead on TCR beta sequences and their occurrence across donors. To decide whether each TCR beta V gene segment behaved as functional or pseudogenic, an earlier analysis of some 580 of the donors relied on high-throughput TCR beta sequencing. Donor age, sex, ethnicity and CMV serostatus were compiled alongside the repertoire data. A later genetic analysis used genome-wide SNP genotypes for about 60% of the 666 donors, treating that subset as a discovery cohort. Every discovery cohort repertoire had been produced on one sequencing platform. Both class I and class II loci were covered by HLA typing, at four-digit resolution. The number of donors typed differed by locus, with about 629-640 for A, B, C, DRB1 and DQB1, around 500 for DQA1, 600 to 610 for DPA1, and some 440 for DPB1. Because of strong linkage in the cohort, roughly five DR-DQ haplotypes were treated as single units for association and clustering. Among around 400 genotyped donors of the cohort, an average of about 240,000 unique TCR beta nucleotide sequences was sequenced per donor, of which approximately 18% were non-productive.

Receptors were amplified or captured by the immunoSEQ multiplex PCR assay. For the multiplex PCR, a mixture combining 60 forward primers for TCR Vbeta segments and 13 reverse primers for TCR Jbeta segments was used. The CDR3 region of rearranged TCR beta genes was amplified from genomic DNA with a multiplex PCR assay. Amplified TCR beta libraries were sequenced as 87-base-pair reads on the Illumina HiSeq System. For the original study's pipeline: A later analysis tallied some 79 million unique TCR beta chains across the 650 to 750 repertoires, and some 10 million of those chains were shared by two or more donors. To remove PCR and sequencing errors, raw reads were error-corrected and collapsed into unique sequences using a nearest-neighbor algorithm that merged closely related sequences. V, D and J gene segments were assigned by aligning CDR3 sequences to IMGT reference sequences. Each retained sequence needed at least a six-nucleotide match to both a V gene segment and a J gene segment. A rearrangement was called productive if the CDR3 had no stop codons and remained in frame with V and J, and every other rearrangement was called non-productive. Following IMGT convention, CDR3 was defined as the stretch from the second conserved V-encoded cysteine to the conserved J-encoded phenylalanine. The earlier analysis of fewer than 700 of the donors excluded sequences that lacked an unambiguous match to a single V gene segment. An earlier analysis of over 450 of the donors classified V segments as functional when productive rearrangements were above 56.7% and as segregating when the standard deviation between donors was above 5%. A statistical classification framework was developed to diagnose cytomegalovirus status using the catalog of TCR beta chain sequences. In a later analysis, V and J genes were assigned by comparing TCR nucleotide sequences against IMGT/GENE-DB human TR gene sequences. A later analysis assigned CDR3 sequences and most-parsimonious VDJ recombination scenarios with the TCRdist pipeline. A later analysis defined each TCR beta chain by its CDR3 amino acid sequence plus V-gene family, and excluded reads lacking a unique V-gene family. In a later analysis, approximately 640 highly shared, low-generation-probability nucleotide sequences were removed to address suspected cross-contamination and a sequencing artifact. In a later analysis, a clonal expansion index was calculated for each public chain from normalized within-repertoire ranks of inferred template counts. In a later analysis, generation probabilities were computed using a VDJ recombination model fitted to out-of-frame rearrangements, and the results were checked against IGoR. Hypergeometric tests were used in a later analysis to score TCR-TCR, TCR-HLA and TCR-CMV co-occurrence, with a repertoire-size bias correction applied to the TCR pairs. A later analysis estimated false discovery rates by permuting HLA or CMV assignments 20 times. In a later analysis, co-occurring TCRs were grouped using DBSCAN, with TCRdist sequence similarity added in when clustering inside HLA-allele-positive subsets. Repertoires with fewer than 30,000 or more than 120,000 public chains, plus five repertoires with anomalous nucleotide sharing, were excluded from co-occurrence clustering. Drawn from immuneACCESS, this table holds only the in-frame rearrangements with V and J called that TCRdb kept. Clones are partly lost; checked studies trace under half to an unresolved V gene and leave the rest unexplained. V and J calls and clone size are those listed in that table; D and trimming were worked out from the DNA. Across this sample there are 150,000 to 200,000 clones, with around 75% seen only once. Of the sample, about 4.3% falls within the top ten clones.

The research as a whole found: In a later analysis, the rate of TCR association differed among HLA loci, with DRB1 alleles having the most associated TCRs and HLA-C alleles having the fewest. Sequencing depth was assumed to be roughly uniform across donors in the presence/absence analyses, though that assumption may not hold. In an earlier analysis of some 500 of the donors, most TCR beta V segments appeared in productive rearrangements about 87% or about 30% of the time, broadly matching IMGT annotations. Compared with the 666-donor mean, donors in an Asian-associated ancestry cluster had fewer N-insertions in productive TCRs, according to a later genetic analysis. In a later analysis, most CMV-associated TCR beta chains were found to appear HLA-restricted, with HLA associations seemingly driven largely by CMV exposure. V-gene and J-gene trimming of TCR beta chains was associated with a missense DCLRE1C variant in a later genetic analysis, and the association was replicated in an independent cohort. This cohort had only TCR beta chains sequenced, and the lack of alpha or paired-chain data limited which features could be detected. Specific HLA alleles were associated with 15,000 to 20,000 TCR beta sequences at a false discovery rate of 0.05 in a later analysis. HLA typing was unavailable for some donors at each locus, so association tests used only the typed subset. Because counts were too low, about 15 rarely observed V segments, including chromosome 9 orphons, were left out of the earlier analysis of 587 of the donors. Immune exposure information for the cohort was limited to CMV serostatus. A further reported finding was that TCR beta sequences accurately predicted the HLA-A and HLA-B alleles for most subjects in the first cohort. A group of highly shared sequence variants was considered likely to be a technical artifact of the sequencing pipeline. In a later analysis, HLA-associated TCR beta chains were found to be more clonally expanded and to have lower generation probabilities than equally common non-associated chains. When HLA alleles, especially DR and DQ, strongly co-occurred, TCR associations were difficult to assign to individual alleles. The classifier was reported to diagnose cytomegalovirus status with high specificity and sensitivity in both the original cohort and the validation cohort. The authors suggested that the approach could potentially be extended to other disease states and immunological phenotypes. Because the 87-base-pair reads could not distinguish some IMGT-functional V segments, including TRBV6-2 and TRBV6-3, those segments were excluded. Correlated functional status among segregating V segments might be attributable to linkage disequilibrium, but an unknown experimental factor could not be ruled out. A total of 164 TCR beta chains were listed by the study as associated with cytomegalovirus. Most TCR sequences were seen in very few donors, while some public TCRs were found in many individuals. In a later analysis, several top co-occurrence clusters were reported to appear linked to parvovirus B19, influenza, CMV and Epstein-Barr virus. A few of the identified cytomegalovirus-associated TCR beta chains were confirmed in vitro to be specific for cytomegalovirus antigens.

Spanning cysteine to valine, the CDR3 consists of 17 amino acids. The sequence is cut down to CDR3 DNA, 51 bases in frame from base 1. CDR1 is given as MDHEN and CDR2 as SYDVKM, both from the germline V gene. Trimming leaves V shorter by 6 bases and J shorter by 4 bases, with the junction holding 15 bases beyond the gene matches. The rearrangement combines TRBV28 with TRBJ2-7, and 10 bases in between align with TRBD2. The receptor's source is a man between 18 and 35 years old in good health and CMV-seropositive. The sequencing input was PBMCs. The bases are TGTGCCAGCAGCCCCGCGGGTAGCGGGAGGCACTATTACGAGCAGTACGTC. Its product reads: CASSPAGSGRHYYEQYV.